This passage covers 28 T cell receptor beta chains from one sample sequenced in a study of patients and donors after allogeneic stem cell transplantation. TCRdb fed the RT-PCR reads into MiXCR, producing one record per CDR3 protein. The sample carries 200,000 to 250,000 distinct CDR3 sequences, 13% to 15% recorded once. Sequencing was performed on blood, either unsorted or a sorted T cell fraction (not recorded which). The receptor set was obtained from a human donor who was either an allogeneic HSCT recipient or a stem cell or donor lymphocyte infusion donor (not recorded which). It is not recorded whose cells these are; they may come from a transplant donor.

The CDR3 coding sequence is TGTGCCATCAGTGGGGCGATGAACACTGAAGCTTTCTTT. It is translated as CAISGAMNTEAFF. The chain uses TRBV10-3 and TRBJ1-1, with no clear D. V lost 4 bases, J lost 0 bases, and 6 bases lay in between. The CDR3 consists of 13 residues. In germline, CDR1 is ENHRY, CDR2 SYGVKD.

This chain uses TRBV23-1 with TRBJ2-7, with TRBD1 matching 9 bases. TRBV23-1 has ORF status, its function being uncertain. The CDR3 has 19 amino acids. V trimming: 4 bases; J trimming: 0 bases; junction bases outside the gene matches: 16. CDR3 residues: CASSLPSGTGRLRSYEQYF. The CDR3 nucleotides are TGCGCCAGCAGTCTCCCCTCCGGGACAGGGAGGCTACGCTCCTACGAGCAGTACTTC.

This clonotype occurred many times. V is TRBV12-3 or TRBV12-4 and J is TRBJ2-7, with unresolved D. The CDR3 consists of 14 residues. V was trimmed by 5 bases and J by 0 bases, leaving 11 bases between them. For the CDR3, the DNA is TGTGCCAGCAGTCAGCGACGTTACTCCTACGAGCAGTACTTC. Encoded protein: CASSQRRYSYEQYF.

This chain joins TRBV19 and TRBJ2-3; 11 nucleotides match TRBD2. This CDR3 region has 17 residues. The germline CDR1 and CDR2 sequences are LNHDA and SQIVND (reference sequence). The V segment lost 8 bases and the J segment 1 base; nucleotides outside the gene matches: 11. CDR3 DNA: TGTGCCAGTTCCGGGACTAGCGGCCTTGAAGGCACAGATACGCAGTATTTT. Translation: CASSGTSGLEGTDTQYF.

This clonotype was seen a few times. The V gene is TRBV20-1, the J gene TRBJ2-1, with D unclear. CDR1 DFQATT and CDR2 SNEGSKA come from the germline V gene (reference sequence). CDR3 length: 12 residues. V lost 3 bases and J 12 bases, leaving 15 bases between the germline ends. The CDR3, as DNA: TGCAGTGCTAGTCCGGACCCCCGTTTGCAGTTCTTC. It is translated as CSASPDPRLQFF.

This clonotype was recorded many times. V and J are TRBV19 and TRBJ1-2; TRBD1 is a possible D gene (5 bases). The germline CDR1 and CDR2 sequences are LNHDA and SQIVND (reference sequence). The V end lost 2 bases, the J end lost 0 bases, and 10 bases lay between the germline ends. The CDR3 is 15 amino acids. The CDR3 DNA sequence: TGTGCCAGTAGTATATCGGGACTGGCTAACTATGGCTACACCTTC. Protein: CASSISGLANYGYTF. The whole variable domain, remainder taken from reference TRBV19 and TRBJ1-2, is DGGITQSPKYLFRKEGQNVTLSCEQNLNHDAMYWYRQDPGQGLRLIYYSQIVNDFQKGDIAEGYSVSREKKESFPLTVTSAQKNPTAFYLCASSISGLANYGYTFGSGTRLTVV.

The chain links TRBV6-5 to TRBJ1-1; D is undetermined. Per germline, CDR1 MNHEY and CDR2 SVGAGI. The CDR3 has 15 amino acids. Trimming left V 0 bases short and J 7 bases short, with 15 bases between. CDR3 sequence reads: CASSYSTSSGIEAFF. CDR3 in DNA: TGTGCCAGCAGTTACTCGACAAGTAGCGGGATTGAAGCTTTCTTT.

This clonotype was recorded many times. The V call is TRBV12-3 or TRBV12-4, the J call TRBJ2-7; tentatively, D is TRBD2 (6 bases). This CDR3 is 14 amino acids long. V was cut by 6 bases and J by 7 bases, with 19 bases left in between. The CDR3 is CASRGTGDLREQYF. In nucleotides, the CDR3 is TGTGCCAGCAGGGGGACTGGGGATTTGAGAGAGCAGTACTTC.

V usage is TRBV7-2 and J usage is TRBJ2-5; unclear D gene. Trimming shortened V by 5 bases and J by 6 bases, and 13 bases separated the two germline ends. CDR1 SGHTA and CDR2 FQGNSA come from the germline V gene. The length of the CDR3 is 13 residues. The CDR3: CASSHPPAKTQYF. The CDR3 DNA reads TGTGCCAGCAGCCATCCCCCAGCAAAGACCCAGTACTTC.

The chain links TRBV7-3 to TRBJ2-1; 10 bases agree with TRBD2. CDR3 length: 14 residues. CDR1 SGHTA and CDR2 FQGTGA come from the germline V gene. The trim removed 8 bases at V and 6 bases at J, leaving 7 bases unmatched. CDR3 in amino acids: CASGKREGRNEQFF. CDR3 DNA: TGTGCCAGCGGTAAGCGGGAGGGCCGCAATGAGCAGTTCTTC.

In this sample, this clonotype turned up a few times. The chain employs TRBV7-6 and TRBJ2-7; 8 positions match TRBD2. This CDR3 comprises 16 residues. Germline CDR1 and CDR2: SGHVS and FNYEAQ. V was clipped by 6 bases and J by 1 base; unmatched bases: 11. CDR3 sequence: CASSISHAGGSYEQYF. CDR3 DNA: TGTGCCAGCAGTATCTCGCACGCGGGGGGTTCCTACGAGCAGTACTTC.

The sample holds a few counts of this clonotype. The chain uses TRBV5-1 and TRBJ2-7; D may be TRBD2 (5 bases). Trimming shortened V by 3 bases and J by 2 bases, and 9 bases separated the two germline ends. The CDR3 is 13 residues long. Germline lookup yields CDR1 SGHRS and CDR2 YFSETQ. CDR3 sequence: CASSSGITYEQYF. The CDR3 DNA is TGCGCCAGCAGCTCGGGGATTACCTACGAGCAGTACTTC. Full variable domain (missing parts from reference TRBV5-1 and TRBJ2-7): KAGVTQTPRYLIKTRGQQVTLSCSPISGHRSVSWYQQTPGQGLQFLFEYFSETQRNKGNFPGRFSGRQFSNSRSEMNVSTLELGDSALYLCASSSGITYEQYFGPGTRLTVT.

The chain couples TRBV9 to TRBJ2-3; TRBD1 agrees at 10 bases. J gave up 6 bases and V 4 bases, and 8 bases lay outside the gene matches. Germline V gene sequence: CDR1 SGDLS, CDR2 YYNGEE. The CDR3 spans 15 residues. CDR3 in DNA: TGTGCCAGCAGCTCAGTCACGGGACAGGGGGATACGCAGTATTTT. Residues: CASSSVTGQGDTQYF.

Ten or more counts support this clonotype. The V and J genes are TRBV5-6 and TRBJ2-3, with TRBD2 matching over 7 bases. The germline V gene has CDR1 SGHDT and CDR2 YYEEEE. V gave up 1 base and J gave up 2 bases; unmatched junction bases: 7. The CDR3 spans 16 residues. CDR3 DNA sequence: TGTGCCAGCAGCTTGATGGCGGGGGACTTCACAGATACGCAGTATTTT. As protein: CASSLMAGDFTDTQYF.

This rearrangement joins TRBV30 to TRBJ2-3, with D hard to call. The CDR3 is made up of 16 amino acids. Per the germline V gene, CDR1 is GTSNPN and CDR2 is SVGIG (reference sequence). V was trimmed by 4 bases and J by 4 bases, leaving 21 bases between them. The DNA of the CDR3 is TGTGCCTGGACCACTGGTTTCCGGGCCCGGGCAGATACGCAGTATTTT. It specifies CAWTTGFRARADTQYF.

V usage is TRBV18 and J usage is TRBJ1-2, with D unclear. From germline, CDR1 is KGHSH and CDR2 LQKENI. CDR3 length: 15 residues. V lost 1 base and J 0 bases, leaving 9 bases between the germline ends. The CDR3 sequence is CASSPQELANYGYTF. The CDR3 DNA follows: TGTGCCAGCTCACCACAGGAGTTAGCTAACTATGGCTACACCTTC.

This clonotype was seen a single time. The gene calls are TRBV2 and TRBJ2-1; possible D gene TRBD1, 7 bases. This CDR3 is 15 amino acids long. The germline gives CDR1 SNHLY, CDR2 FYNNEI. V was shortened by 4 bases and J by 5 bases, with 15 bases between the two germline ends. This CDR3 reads CASSGQGLGDNEQFF. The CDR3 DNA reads TGTGCCAGCAGTGGACAGGGACTTGGGGACAATGAGCAGTTCTTC.

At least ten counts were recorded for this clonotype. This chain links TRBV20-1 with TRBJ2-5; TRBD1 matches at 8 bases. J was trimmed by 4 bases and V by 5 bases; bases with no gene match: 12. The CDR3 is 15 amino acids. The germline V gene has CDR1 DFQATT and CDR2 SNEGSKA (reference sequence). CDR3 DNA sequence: TGCAGTGCTGGCCTCCTTGGACAGGGTTCAGAGACCCAGTACTTC. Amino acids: CSAGLLGQGSETQYF.

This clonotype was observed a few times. The DNA of the CDR3 is TGTGCCAGCAGCTCCCGAGAGTCGGGGAATGAGCAGTTCTTC. Amino acid sequence: CASSSRESGNEQFF. V usage is TRBV11-1 and J usage is TRBJ2-1; D may be TRBD2 (5 bases). CDR3 length equals 14 residues. V was shortened by 4 bases and J by 7 bases, with 14 bases between the two germline ends. Germline CDR1 reads SGHAT; CDR2 reads FQDESV (reference sequence).

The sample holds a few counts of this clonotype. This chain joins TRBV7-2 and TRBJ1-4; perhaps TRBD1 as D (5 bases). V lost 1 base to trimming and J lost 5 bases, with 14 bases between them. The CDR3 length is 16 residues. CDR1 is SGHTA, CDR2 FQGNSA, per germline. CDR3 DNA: TGTGCCAGCAGCTTAGATATCGGGGACGGAAATGAAAAACTGTTTTTT. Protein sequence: CASSLDIGDGNEKLFF.

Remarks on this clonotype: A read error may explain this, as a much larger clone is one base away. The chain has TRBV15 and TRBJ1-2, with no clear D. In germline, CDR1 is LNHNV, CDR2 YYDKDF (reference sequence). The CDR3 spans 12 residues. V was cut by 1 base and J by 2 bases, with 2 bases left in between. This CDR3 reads CATSRGNYGYTF. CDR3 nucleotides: TGTGCCACCAGCAGAGGAAACTATGGCTACACCTTC.

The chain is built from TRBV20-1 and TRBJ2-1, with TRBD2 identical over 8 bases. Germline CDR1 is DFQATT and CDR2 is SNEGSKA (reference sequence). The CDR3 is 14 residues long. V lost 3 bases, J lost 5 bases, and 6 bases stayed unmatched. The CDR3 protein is CSASPLAAHNEQFF. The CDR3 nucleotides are TGCAGTGCTAGCCCACTAGCGGCCCACAATGAGCAGTTCTTC.

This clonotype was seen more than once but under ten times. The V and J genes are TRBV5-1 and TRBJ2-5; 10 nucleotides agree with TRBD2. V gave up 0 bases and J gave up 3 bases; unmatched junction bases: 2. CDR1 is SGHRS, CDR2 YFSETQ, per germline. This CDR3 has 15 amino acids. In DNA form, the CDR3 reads TGCGCCAGCAGCTTGGCTAGCGGGAGTAAAGAGACCCAGTACTTC. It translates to CASSLASGSKETQYF.

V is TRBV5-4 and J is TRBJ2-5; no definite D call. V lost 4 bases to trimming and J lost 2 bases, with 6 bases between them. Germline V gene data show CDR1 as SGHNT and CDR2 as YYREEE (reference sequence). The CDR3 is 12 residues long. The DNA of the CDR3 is TGTGCCAGCAGCCTACAGCAAGAGACCCAGTACTTC. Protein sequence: CASSLQQETQYF.

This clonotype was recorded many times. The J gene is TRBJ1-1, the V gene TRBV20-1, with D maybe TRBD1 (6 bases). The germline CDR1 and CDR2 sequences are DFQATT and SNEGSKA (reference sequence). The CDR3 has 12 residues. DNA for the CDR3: TGCAGGGGGGCGGGGGGCGTGACTGAAGCTTTCTTT. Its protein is CRGAGGVTEAFF.

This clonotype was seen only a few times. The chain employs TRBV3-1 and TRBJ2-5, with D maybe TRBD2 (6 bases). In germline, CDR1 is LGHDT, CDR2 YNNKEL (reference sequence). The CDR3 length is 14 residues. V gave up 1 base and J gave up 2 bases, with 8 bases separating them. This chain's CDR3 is CASSQGDLQETQYF. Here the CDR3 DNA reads TGTGCCAGCAGCCAAGGGGACTTACAAGAGACCCAGTACTTC.

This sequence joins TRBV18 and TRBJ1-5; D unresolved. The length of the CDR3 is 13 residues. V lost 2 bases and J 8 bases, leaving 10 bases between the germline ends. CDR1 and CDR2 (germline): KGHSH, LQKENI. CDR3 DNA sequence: TGTGCCAGCTCACCAATGGTGGAGGAGCCCCAGCATTTT. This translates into CASSPMVEEPQHF.

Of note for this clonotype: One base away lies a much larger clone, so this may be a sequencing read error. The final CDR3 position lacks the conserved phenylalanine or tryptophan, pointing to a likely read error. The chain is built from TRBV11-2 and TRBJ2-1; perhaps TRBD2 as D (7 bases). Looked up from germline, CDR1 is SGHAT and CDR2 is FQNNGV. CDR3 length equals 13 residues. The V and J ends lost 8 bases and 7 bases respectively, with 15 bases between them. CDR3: CASLGGALNEQFL. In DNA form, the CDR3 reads TGTGCCAGCCTTGGGGGGGCCTTAAATGAGCAGTTCCTC.